This T cell receptor beta chain was recorded in a study of blood T cell repertoires in COVID-19. In the study overall: PBMCs, B-cell-depleted T cells, or T cells were the source of the cDNA or gDNA that made up the material.

How the authors handled the data: Amplification of reference gene primers was used by the study to estimate nucleated cell counts. The repertoire was sequenced with immunoSEQ multiplex PCR; TCRdb's copy has only in-frame clones and lacks some. For V, J and clone size, that table is used; D and trimming come from the DNA. The sample shows around 26,000 clones, around nine tenths of them seen only once. This CDR3 region has 15 residues. The V gene end was trimmed by 0 bases and the J gene end by 7 bases; junction bases not matched to a gene: 10. CDR1 is SGHNT and CDR2 is YYREEE in the germline V gene (reference sequence).

Source material: peripheral blood. The TCR originated in a human donor with active COVID-19. The donor label of this sample is uncertain. The rearrangement uses TRBV5-4 and TRBJ2-7; 7 positions agree with TRBD2. This CDR3 is CASSLVQGGGEEQYF. The CDR3 bases are TGTGCCAGCAGCTTGGTGCAGGGCGGGGGTGAGGAGCAGTACTTC. Looking up the rest from reference TRBV5-4 and TRBJ2-7 gives the full variable domain: ETGVTQSPTHLIKTRGQQVTLRCSSQSGHNTVSWYQQALGQGPQFIFQYYREEENGRGNFPPRFSGLQFPNYSSELNVNALELDDSALYLCASSLVQGGGEEQYFGPGTRLTVT.